Listed below are T cell receptor beta chains from one sample, sequenced in a study of blood T cell repertoires in COVID-19. Produced via immunoSEQ multiplex PCR; TCRdb's table is partial and in-frame only. The data show about 190,000 clones, 82% seen once. Specimen: PBMCs or T cells enriched from blood (not recorded which). These receptor sequences come from a woman aged 55-69 years with acute COVID-19. The CDR3 runs from the conserved cysteine through the conserved F or W. The D gene is left open where the match is weak. For some rows the clone size is stated as once, few or many, or as a class when expanded; others skip it.

j_call: TRBJ1-2
clone_size: .
d_call: .
v_call: TRBV10-2
cdr3_aa: CASSESTRGNSYGYTF
cdr3_nt: TGCGCCAGCAGTGAGTCGACTCGCGGGAACTCCTATGGCTACACCTTC

j_call: TRBJ2-7
clone_size: once
d_call: .
v_call: TRBV6-5
cdr3_aa: CASSLLGGVPLEQYF
cdr3_nt: TGTGCCAGCAGCCTACTTGGGGGCGTTCCTCTAGAGCAGTACTTC

j_call: TRBJ1-4
clone_size: .
d_call: .
v_call: TRBV28
cdr3_aa: CASVRGREKLFF
cdr3_nt: TGTGCCAGCGTTCGTGGGAGGGAAAAACTGTTTTTT

j_call: TRBJ2-2
clone_size: .
d_call: .
v_call: TRBV30
cdr3_aa: CAWSGTSGATGELFF
cdr3_nt: TGTGCCTGGAGTGGGACCTCAGGGGCCACCGGGGAGCTGTTTTTT

j_call: TRBJ1-2
clone_size: .
d_call: TRBD1
v_call: TRBV15
cdr3_aa: CATSRDLKVAGGYGYTF
cdr3_nt: TGTGCCACCAGCAGAGATCTTAAAGTGGCAGGGGGCTATGGCTACACCTTC

j_call: TRBJ2-5
clone_size: .
d_call: TRBD2
v_call: TRBV10-3
cdr3_aa: CAISESLAGSETQYF
cdr3_nt: TGTGCCATCAGTGAGTCTCTAGCGGGAAGCGAGACCCAGTACTTC

j_call: TRBJ1-5
clone_size: .
d_call: .
v_call: TRBV7-6
cdr3_aa: CASSLAGQSSGPQHF
cdr3_nt: TGTGCCAGCAGCTTAGCGGGGCAGTCCTCGGGGCCCCAGCATTTT

j_call: TRBJ1-6
clone_size: .
d_call: .
v_call: TRBV2
cdr3_aa: CASSLTGQGNSPLHF
cdr3_nt: TGTGCCAGCAGCCTCACAGGGCAGGGTAATTCACCCCTCCACTTT

j_call: TRBJ1-1
clone_size: once
d_call: .
v_call: TRBV19
cdr3_aa: CASFAKQGLWSAFF
cdr3_nt: TGTGCCAGTTTTGCCAAACAGGGATTATGGTCGGCTTTCTTT

j_call: TRBJ2-3
clone_size: .
d_call: .
v_call: TRBV7-2
cdr3_aa: CASSLPPPDTQYF
cdr3_nt: TGTGCCAGCAGCTTACCTCCCCCAGATACGCAGTATTTT

j_call: TRBJ1-3
clone_size: .
d_call: .
v_call: TRBV6-2/TRBV6-3
cdr3_aa: CASSYPGGRNTIYF
cdr3_nt: TGTGCCAGCAGTTACCCAGGTGGGCGAAACACCATATATTTT

j_call: TRBJ1-6
clone_size: .
d_call: TRBD1
v_call: TRBV6-5
cdr3_aa: CASSSSGQGSSPLHF
cdr3_nt: TGTGCCAGCAGTTCCTCGGGACAGGGTAGCTCACCCCTCCACTTT

j_call: TRBJ1-6
clone_size: .
d_call: .
v_call: TRBV18
cdr3_aa: CASSPRGAGGYNSPLHF
cdr3_nt: TGTGCCAGCTCACCACGAGGAGCCGGGGGCTATAATTCACCCCTCCACTTT

j_call: TRBJ2-3
clone_size: .
d_call: TRBD1
v_call: TRBV6-5
cdr3_aa: CASRVTTGRTDTQYF
cdr3_nt: TGTGCCAGCAGGGTGACGACAGGGCGCACAGATACGCAGTATTTT

j_call: TRBJ2-2
clone_size: few
d_call: TRBD1
v_call: TRBV10-3
cdr3_aa: CAISVGQGDTGELFF
cdr3_nt: TGTGCCATCAGTGTAGGACAGGGGGACACCGGGGAGCTGTTTTTT

j_call: TRBJ1-2
clone_size: .
d_call: TRBD1
v_call: TRBV12-3/TRBV12-4
cdr3_aa: CASSSAGQGEETF
cdr3_nt: TGTGCCAGCAGTTCAGCAGGACAGGGCGAAGAGACCTTC

j_call: TRBJ1-2
clone_size: .
d_call: .
v_call: TRBV4-1
cdr3_aa: CASSQEWKGLSGYTF
cdr3_nt: TGCGCCAGCAGCCAAGAGTGGAAGGGGCTGAGTGGCTACACCTTC

j_call: TRBJ2-5
clone_size: .
d_call: TRBD2
v_call: TRBV9
cdr3_aa: CASSPRGGRETQYF
cdr3_nt: TGTGCCAGCAGCCCCAGGGGCGGGAGGGAGACCCAGTACTTC

j_call: TRBJ1-6
clone_size: .
d_call: TRBD1
v_call: TRBV7-2
cdr3_aa: CASSLTPGGGRRNSPLHF
cdr3_nt: TGTGCCAGCAGCTTAACACCAGGGGGCGGACGGAGGAATTCACCCCTCCACTTT

j_call: TRBJ2-3
clone_size: few
d_call: .
v_call: TRBV24-1
cdr3_aa: CATTPLTGQNQTSGAYTQYF
cdr3_nt: TGTGCCACCACCCCATTGACCGGACAGAACCAAACCTCTGGGGCGTATACGCAGTATTTT

j_call: TRBJ1-2
clone_size: .
d_call: .
v_call: TRBV11-3
cdr3_aa: CASSLDGQGNGYTF
cdr3_nt: TGTGCCAGCAGCTTAGATGGGCAGGGGAATGGCTACACCTTC

j_call: TRBJ1-2
clone_size: once
d_call: TRBD1
v_call: TRBV7-9
cdr3_aa: CATEQGAYGYTF
cdr3_nt: TGTGCCACCGAGCAGGGGGCGTATGGCTACACCTTC

j_call: TRBJ2-1
clone_size: .
d_call: TRBD1
v_call: TRBV18
cdr3_aa: CASSPPITGGYYNEQFF
cdr3_nt: TGTGCCAGCTCACCACCGATCACAGGGGGCTACTACAATGAGCAGTTCTTC